One and the same sample provided the 15 T cell receptor beta chains below, sequenced in a study of T cell responses to AZD1222 COVID-19 vaccine. Measured with immunoSEQ multiplex PCR; TCRdb has only the in-frame clones, and not every one. This table holds 110,000 or so clones, about 91% found once. Material: peripheral blood, obtained 28 days after the second AZD1222 dose. The receptor source for this set is an adult who received the AZD1222 COVID-19 vaccine.

V and J are TRBV6-5 and TRBJ2-1; D not resolved. The V gene lost 0 bases and the J gene lost 3 bases, with 9 bases spanning the gap. The CDR3 covers 15 residues. Germline assignment: CDR1 MNHEY and CDR2 SVGAGI. Here the CDR3 DNA reads TGTGCCAGCAGTTACTCGATTATCGGCTACAATGAGCAGTTCTTC. This encodes CASSYSIIGYNEQFF.

This chain uses TRBV7-2 with TRBJ2-7, with TRBD2 matching 10 bases. In germline, CDR1 is SGHTA, CDR2 FQGNSA. The CDR3 extends over 14 amino acids. The ends lost 5 bases at V and 2 bases at J; junction bases unmatched: 3. The CDR3: CASSKGLAAYEQYF. CDR3 in DNA: TGTGCCAGCAGCAAAGGACTAGCGGCCTACGAGCAGTACTTC.

The genes are TRBV2 and TRBJ1-4, with D perhaps TRBD1 (5 bases). CDR3 size: 15 residues. Trimming shortened V by 6 bases and J by 0 bases, and 11 bases separated the two germline ends. In germline, CDR1 is SNHLY, CDR2 FYNNEI. The CDR3 loop is CASSKRGATNEKLFF. Written as DNA, the CDR3 is TGTGCCAGCAGCAAACGGGGGGCAACTAATGAAAAACTGTTTTTT.

The chain joins TRBV11-3 to TRBJ2-3; D remains ambiguous. Trimming shortened V by 0 bases and J by 0 bases, and 16 bases separated the two germline ends. Germline values: CDR1 SGHNT, CDR2 YENEEA. The CDR3 totals 18 residues. The CDR3 here is CASSLDLFCLSSTDTQYF. CDR3 nucleotides: TGTGCCAGCAGCTTAGATTTGTTCTGCCTCTCTAGCACAGATACGCAGTATTTT.

This chain uses TRBV4-2 with TRBJ1-2; 7 positions match TRBD1. Germline assignment: CDR1 LGHNA and CDR2 YNFKEQ. Trimming removed 0 bases from V and 5 bases from J; junction bases left unmatched: 6. CDR3 length equals 15 residues. The CDR3 protein is CASSQDEGARYGYTF. CDR3 sequence (DNA): TGTGCCAGCAGCCAAGATGAGGGGGCAAGGTATGGCTACACCTTC.

The rearrangement uses TRBV7-3 and TRBJ2-3; 13 positions match TRBD2. This CDR3 spans 15 amino acids. Germline trimming cut 5 bases from V and 4 bases from J; bases unmatched to any gene: 3. Germline V gene data show CDR1 as SGHTA and CDR2 as FQGTGA. In nucleotides, the CDR3 is TGTGCCAGCAGCAGACTAGCGGGGGGTCCAGATACGCAGTATTTT. It translates to CASSRLAGGPDTQYF.

V usage is TRBV6-5 and J usage is TRBJ1-5; D is ambiguous. The CDR3 covers 14 residues. Trimming shortened V by 0 bases and J by 6 bases, and 9 bases separated the two germline ends. Germline CDR1 and CDR2: MNHEY and SVGAGI. CDR3 sequence (DNA): TGTGCCAGCAGTTACTCGATGGTTGGTCAGCCCCAGCATTTT. It encodes CASSYSMVGQPQHF.

This clone was seen a single time. V is TRBV19 and J is TRBJ2-7; no reliable D call. The CDR3 spans 12 residues. V lost 7 bases and J lost 3, with 10 bases in between. Germline V gene sequence: CDR1 LNHDA, CDR2 SQIVND (reference sequence). The CDR3 coding sequence is TGTGCCAGTAATGACGGTAACTACGAGCAGTACTTC. Translated: CASNDGNYEQYF.

In its sample, this clone was seen once. The gene calls are TRBV2 and TRBJ1-5, with D possibly being TRBD1 (6 bases). Germline V lookup: CDR1 SNHLY, CDR2 FYNNEI. The germline V and J ends were trimmed by 3 bases and 4 bases, with 13 bases remaining between them. CDR3 length equals 15 residues. CDR3 nucleotides: TGTGCCAGCAGTGAGTACAGGGCGACTAATCAGCCCCAGCATTTT. Its protein is CASSEYRATNQPQHF.

V is TRBV6-5 and J is TRBJ1-4; D is undetermined. Germline-derived CDR1 and CDR2 are MNHEY and SVGAGI. The V gene lost 3 bases and the J gene lost 0 bases, with 5 bases spanning the gap. The length of the CDR3 is 14 residues. The CDR3 reads CASSYSTTNEKLFF. CDR3 DNA: TGTGCCAGCAGTTATAGTACAACTAATGAAAAACTGTTTTTT.

The J gene is TRBJ2-1, the V gene TRBV6-1, with D perhaps matching TRBD1 (6 bases). The length of the CDR3 is 15 residues. V lost 3 bases, J lost 7 bases, and 16 bases lay in between. The germline CDR1 and CDR2 sequences are MNHNS and SASEGT. The CDR3 DNA follows: TGTGCCAGCAGTGACGGGACGGCCAGGGGAAATGAGCAGTTCTTC. It specifies CASSDGTARGNEQFF.

The CDR3 spells CASGFVGGNQPQHF. CDR3 bases: TGTGCTAGTGGTTTCGTAGGCGGGAATCAGCCCCAGCATTTT. V gene TRBV12-5 combines with J gene TRBJ1-5; D not certain. Between the trimmed V and J ends, which lost 3 bases and 4 bases, there was a span of 10 bases. There are 14 residues in the CDR3. Germline V gives CDR1 LGHNT, CDR2 FRNRAP.

This chain joins TRBV28 and TRBJ1-5, with D unresolved. V was shortened by 5 bases and J by 5 bases, with 13 bases between the two germline ends. Germline V CDR1 and CDR2: MDHEN, SYDVKM. This CDR3 spans 14 amino acids. The CDR3 protein is CASSPPAQYQPQHF. CDR3 nucleotide sequence: TGTGCCAGCAGTCCGCCGGCACAGTATCAGCCCCAGCATTTT. The complete variable domain, with remaining parts taken from reference TRBV28 and TRBJ1-5, reads DVKVTQSSRYLVKRTGEKVFLECVQDMDHENMFWYRQDPGLGLRLIYFSYDVKMKEKGDIPEGYSVSREKKERFSLILESASTNQTSMYLCASSPPAQYQPQHFGDGTRLSIL.

This clone was counted a single time. V is TRBV19 and J is TRBJ1-5, with a possible D match to TRBD1 (6 bases). V was trimmed by 6 bases and J by 1 base, leaving 13 bases between them. CDR1 is LNHDA, CDR2 SQIVND, per germline (reference sequence). This CDR3 contains 15 residues. DNA for the CDR3: TGTGCCAGTAGAGCCTCAGGGGCGAGCAATCAGCCCCAGCATTTT. It encodes CASRASGASNQPQHF.

The gene calls are TRBV5-1 and TRBJ2-7, with D tentatively TRBD1 (6 bases). Germline CDR1 is SGHRS and CDR2 is YFSETQ. The V end was cut by 3 bases, the J end by 4 bases, with 14 bases between. The CDR3 covers 14 residues. The CDR3 nucleotides read TGCGCCAGCAGCTCCCAAGCAGGGGTTTACGAGCAGTACTTC. This codes for CASSSQAGVYEQYF.